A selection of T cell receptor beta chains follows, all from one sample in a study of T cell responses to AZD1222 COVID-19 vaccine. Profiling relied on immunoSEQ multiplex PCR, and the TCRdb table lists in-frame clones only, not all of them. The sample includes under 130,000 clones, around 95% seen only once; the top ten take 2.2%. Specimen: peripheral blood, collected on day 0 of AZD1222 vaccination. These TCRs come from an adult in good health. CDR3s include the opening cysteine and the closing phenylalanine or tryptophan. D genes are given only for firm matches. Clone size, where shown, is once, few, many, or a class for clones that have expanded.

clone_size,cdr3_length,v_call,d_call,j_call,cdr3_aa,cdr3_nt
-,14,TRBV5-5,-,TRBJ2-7,CASSFRVGLREQYF,TGTGCCAGCAGCTTCCGGGTAGGATTACGCGAGCAGTACTTC
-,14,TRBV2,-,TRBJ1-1,CASSGRRLNTEAFF,TGTGCCAGCAGTGGGCGTCGCTTGAACACTGAAGCTTTCTTT
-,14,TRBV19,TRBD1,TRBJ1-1,CASSIGVGQDEAFF,TGTGCCAGTAGTATAGGAGTAGGACAGGATGAAGCTTTCTTT
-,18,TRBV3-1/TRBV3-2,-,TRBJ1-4,CASSQDYPGELVNEKLFF,TGTGCCAGCAGCCAAGATTACCCCGGGGAGTTGGTTAATGAAAAACTGTTTTTT
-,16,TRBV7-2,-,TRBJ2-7,CASSQDAGRIDYEQYF,TGTGCCAGCAGCCAAGACGCGGGACGGATAGACTACGAGCAGTACTTC
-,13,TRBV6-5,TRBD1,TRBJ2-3,CASRDRGPDTQYF,TGTGCCAGCAGGGACAGGGGGCCTGATACGCAGTATTTT
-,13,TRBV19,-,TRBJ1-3,CASSNLAGNTIYF,TGTGCCAGTAGTAACCTGGCAGGAAACACCATATATTTT
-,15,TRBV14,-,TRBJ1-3,CASSQDLSSGNTIYF,TGTGCCAGCAGCCAAGATCTTAGCTCTGGAAACACCATATATTTT
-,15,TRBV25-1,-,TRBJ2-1,CASSESRFGGYEQFF,TGTGCCAGCAGTGAATCTAGGTTTGGGGGGTATGAGCAGTTCTTC
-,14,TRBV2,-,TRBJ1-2,CASSEGQGTYGYTF,TGTGCCAGCAGTGAAGGGCAGGGGACCTATGGCTACACCTTC
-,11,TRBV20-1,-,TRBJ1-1,CSARKGTEAFF,TGCAGTGCTAGGAAAGGAACTGAAGCTTTCTTT
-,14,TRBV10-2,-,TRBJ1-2,CASSESGTSGGYTF,TGCGCCAGCAGTGAGTCAGGGACGTCCGGTGGCTACACCTTC
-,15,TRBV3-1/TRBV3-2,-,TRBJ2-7,CASSQGPVGNYQQYF,TGTGCCAGCAGCCAAGGCCCAGTCGGGAATTACCAGCAGTACTTC
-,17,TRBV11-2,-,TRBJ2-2,CASSSLWTTTNTGELFF,TGTGCCAGCAGCTCCCTTTGGACTACCACGAACACCGGGGAGCTGTTTTTT
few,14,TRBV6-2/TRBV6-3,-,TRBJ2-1,CASSYEAGPNEQFF,TGTGCCAGCAGTTATGAGGCAGGGCCCAATGAGCAGTTCTTC
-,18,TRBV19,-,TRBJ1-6,CASSMGRRKSSYNSPLHF,TGTGCCAGTAGTATGGGCCGGAGAAAGAGCTCCTATAATTCACCCCTCCACTTT
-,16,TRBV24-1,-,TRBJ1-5,CATSDSRSYSNQPQHF,TGTGCCACCAGTGATTCCCGAAGCTATAGCAATCAGCCCCAGCATTTT
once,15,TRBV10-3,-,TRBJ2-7,CAISALGQGSYEQYF,TGTGCCATCAGTGCGTTGGGGCAGGGGTCCTACGAGCAGTACTTC
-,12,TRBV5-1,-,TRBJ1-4,CASRETGEKLFF,TGCGCCAGCAGGGAAACAGGGGAAAAACTGTTTTTT
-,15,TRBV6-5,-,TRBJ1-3,CASSKQGRSGNTIYF,TGTGCCAGCAGCAAACAGGGTCGCTCTGGAAACACCATATATTTT
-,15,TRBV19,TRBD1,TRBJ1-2,CASSLRQGAGYGYTF,TGTGCCAGTAGTCTCCGACAGGGGGCTGGATATGGCTACACCTTC
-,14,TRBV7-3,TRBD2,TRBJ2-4,CASSLGLAGNIQYF,TGTGCCAGCAGCTTAGGGCTAGCGGGAAACATTCAGTACTTC
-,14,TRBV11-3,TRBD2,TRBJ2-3,CASSLGGSTDTQYF,TGTGCCAGCAGCTTGGGGGGGTCCACAGATACGCAGTATTTT
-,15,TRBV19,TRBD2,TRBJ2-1,CASSLLAGGHNEQFF,TGTGCCAGTAGCCTTCTAGCGGGGGGTCACAATGAGCAGTTCTTC
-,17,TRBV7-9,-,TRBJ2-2,CASSLAGWNKNTGELFF,TGTGCCAGCAGCTTAGCGGGTTGGAACAAAAACACCGGGGAGCTGTTTTTT
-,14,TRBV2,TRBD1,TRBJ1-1,CASNRQGGDTEAFF,TGTGCCAGCAATCGACAGGGGGGGGACACTGAAGCTTTCTTT
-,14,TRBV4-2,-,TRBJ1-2,CASSQDDQIGGYTF,TGTGCCAGCAGCCAAGACGATCAGATTGGTGGCTACACCTTC
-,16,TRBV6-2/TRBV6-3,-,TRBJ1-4,CASSYPLEATNEKLFF,TGTGCCAGCAGTTACCCTCTGGAGGCAACTAATGAAAAACTGTTTTTT
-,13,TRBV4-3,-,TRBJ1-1,CASSPLPNTEAFF,TGCGCCAGCAGCCCCCTCCCGAACACTGAAGCTTTCTTT
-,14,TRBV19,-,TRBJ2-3,CASSIGGTLDTQYF,TGTGCCAGTAGTATTGGGGGGACACTGGATACGCAGTATTTT
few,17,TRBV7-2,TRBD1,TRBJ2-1,CASSLVGGRSSYNEQFF,TGTGCCAGCAGCTTAGTAGGGGGCAGGAGCTCCTACAATGAGCAGTTCTTC
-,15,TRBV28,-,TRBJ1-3,CASNGVGFSGNTIYF,TGTGCCAGCAACGGGGTAGGCTTCTCTGGAAACACCATATATTTT
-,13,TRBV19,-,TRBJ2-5,CASSSRTQETQYF,TGTGCCAGTAGTTCTCGAACACAAGAGACCCAGTACTTC
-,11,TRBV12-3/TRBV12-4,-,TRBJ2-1,CASSLFGEQFF,TGTGCCAGCAGTTTATTTGGTGAGCAGTTCTTC
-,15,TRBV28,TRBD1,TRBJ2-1,CAIETGQGAYNEQFF,TGTGCCATTGAAACGGGACAGGGGGCTTACAATGAGCAGTTCTTC
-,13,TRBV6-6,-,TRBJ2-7,CASSYGTVYEQYF,TGTGCCAGCAGTTACGGGACCGTCTACGAGCAGTACTTC
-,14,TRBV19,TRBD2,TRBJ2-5,CASSRLADQETQYF,TGTGCCAGTAGTAGGCTAGCGGACCAAGAGACCCAGTACTTC
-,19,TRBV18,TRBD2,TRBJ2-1,CASSPRQVTGLAGDNEQFF,TGTGCCAGCTCACCCCGGCAGGTAACGGGACTAGCTGGTGACAATGAGCAGTTCTTC
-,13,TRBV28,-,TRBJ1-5,CASSLVGNQPQHF,TGTGCCAGCAGTTTAGTGGGAAATCAGCCCCAGCATTTT
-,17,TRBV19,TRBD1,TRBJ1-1,CASSIRGTGIGDTEAFF,TGTGCCAGTAGTATACGGGGGACAGGGATCGGGGACACTGAAGCTTTCTTT
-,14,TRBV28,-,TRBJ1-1,CASSLTTGRTEAFF,TGTGCCAGCAGTCTTACTACAGGGCGCACTGAAGCTTTCTTT
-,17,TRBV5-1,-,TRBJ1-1,CASSLVPLRGANTEAFF,TGCGCCAGCAGCTTGGTTCCGCTCCGGGGGGCGAACACTGAAGCTTTCTTT
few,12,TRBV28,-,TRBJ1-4,CASSPLSEKLFF,TGTGCCAGCAGCCCCCTCAGTGAAAAACTGTTTTTT
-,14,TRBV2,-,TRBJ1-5,CASSAQYPLQPQHF,TGTGCCAGCAGTGCCCAGTACCCACTGCAGCCCCAGCATTTT
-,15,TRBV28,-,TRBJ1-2,CASSSERQVDYGYTF,TGTGCCAGCAGTTCCGAGAGACAGGTAGACTATGGCTACACCTTC
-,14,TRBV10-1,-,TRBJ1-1,CASSEASYGTEAFF,TGCGCCAGCAGTGAGGCCAGCTATGGGACAGAAGCTTTCTTT
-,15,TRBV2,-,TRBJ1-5,CASSEGAASNQPQHF,TGTGCCAGCAGTGAAGGGGCCGCTAGCAATCAGCCCCAGCATTTT
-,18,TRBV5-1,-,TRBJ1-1,CASSLDGSGLVRDTEAFF,TGCGCCAGCAGCTTGGACGGTTCAGGGCTAGTTCGTGACACTGAAGCTTTCTTT
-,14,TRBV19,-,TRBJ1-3,CASGGSFSGNTIYF,TGTGCCAGCGGCGGGTCCTTCTCTGGAAACACCATATATTTT
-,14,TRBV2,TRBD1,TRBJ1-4,CASRGGQNNEKLFF,TGTGCCAGCAGGGGGGGACAGAATAATGAAAAACTGTTTTTT